This TCR beta chain was obtained from a study of neurological immune-mediated disorders. This clonotype has at least ten counts. TCRdb called the 5' RACE reads again in MiXCR, with one record for every CDR3 protein. The table has about 59,000 distinct CDR3 sequences, around 3.6% seen once. The receptor comes from a woman in her 30s with multiple sclerosis. Sequences were obtained from PBMCs.

CDR3 coding DNA: TGCGCCAGCAGCTTCCGGGACAGGACTACTAACTATGGCTACACCTTC. Encoded protein: CASSFRDRTTNYGYTF. The chain couples TRBV5-1 to TRBJ1-2; 8 positions match TRBD1. Germline CDR1 is SGHRS and CDR2 is YFSETQ. The CDR3 contains 16 residues. V gave up 2 bases and J gave up 0 bases; unmatched junction bases: 6.